One TCR beta chain is described in this entry. The sample originates from a study of blood T cell repertoires in COVID-19. The wider study: Samples taken during acute and convalescent COVID-19 were collected in the United States, Italy and Spain. The cDNA or gDNA used as material had been derived from T cells, B-cell-depleted T cells, or PBMCs.

Original methodology: Using reference gene primer amplification, nucleated cell counts were estimated. Repertoires were generated with immunoSEQ multiplex PCR, while TCRdb's copy carries only in-frame clones and drops some. V and J calls and clone size are as listed in that table; D and trimming were resolved from the DNA. The repertoire consists of a few hundred thousand clones, with approximately 84% occurring once and the leading ten covering 2.5% to 3%. Germline loops: CDR1 SGDLS, CDR2 YYNGEE. This CDR3 is built from 13 residues. V was clipped by 3 bases and J by 5 bases, with 10 bases between them. Participants reported their clinical history, and cohort assignment relied on those reports.

This TCR was recovered from a woman in her 30s who had recovered from COVID-19. Source material: PBMCs or T cells enriched from blood (not recorded which). The chain carries TRBV9 and TRBJ2-3, with D unclear. CDR3 sequence: CASSAPARDTQYF. The CDR3 DNA reads TGTGCCAGCAGCGCCCCCGCTAGAGATACGCAGTATTTT.